Each of the 29 T cell receptor beta chains below was sequenced from the same sample in a study of T-cell memory formation after mild COVID-19. TCRdb passed the 5' RACE reads through MiXCR, listing each CDR3 protein once. Of 350,000 to 500,000 distinct CDR3 sequences in the sample, 23% were seen once. The specimen was PBMCs or a T cell subset sorted from them (not recorded which). The source of these receptors is an adult woman who had mild COVID-19 (a few samples of this study predate the infection). Cell type and time point are not known.

The CDR3 here is CASSLGQGTEQYF. The DNA for the CDR3 is TGTGCCAGCAGTTTAGGACAGGGCACCGAGCAGTACTTC. This sequence joins TRBV27 and TRBJ2-7; 8 bases are a match to TRBD1. This CDR3 spans 13 amino acids. Germline V gene data show CDR1 as MNHEY and CDR2 as SMNVEV (reference sequence). V shed 2 bases and J 6 bases; nucleotides not matched to a gene: 3.

This clonotype was picked up a small number of times. The J gene is TRBJ2-7, the V gene TRBV7-9; 7 bases align to TRBD2. Germline CDR1 and CDR2: SEHNR and FQNEAQ (reference sequence). CDR3 size: 14 residues. Trimming removed 5 bases from V and 1 base from J; junction bases left unmatched: 5. The CDR3 coding sequence is TGTGCCAGCAGCCCCGTCGGGAGGTCCTACGAGCAGTACTTC. Translating gives CASSPVGRSYEQYF.

The chain is built from TRBV5-1 and TRBJ1-1; no definite D call. Germline-derived CDR1 and CDR2 are SGHRS and YFSETQ. Trimming stripped 5 bases from V and 3 bases from J, with 11 bases between. The CDR3 covers 13 residues. The CDR3 loop reads CASSGFGDTEAFF. The CDR3 DNA reads as TGCGCCAGCAGTGGTTTCGGAGACACTGAAGCTTTCTTT. Full variable domain (outside the CDR3, taken from reference TRBV5-1 and TRBJ1-1): KAGVTQTPRYLIKTRGQQVTLSCSPISGHRSVSWYQQTPGQGLQFLFEYFSETQRNKGNFPGRFSGRQFSNSRSEMNVSTLELGDSALYLCASSGFGDTEAFFGQGTRLTVV.

The rearrangement joins TRBV7-2 to TRBJ2-7; D is ambiguous. The CDR3 sequence is 17 residues long. Germline V gene sequence: CDR1 SGHTA, CDR2 FQGNSA. Trimming took 5 bases from V and 5 from J, leaving 25 bases between them. The CDR3 sequence is CASSPGVGVNRLDEQYF. As DNA, the CDR3 is TGTGCCAGCAGCCCTGGCGTTGGGGTTAATAGGCTCGACGAGCAGTACTTC. The complete variable domain, with remaining parts taken from reference TRBV7-2 and TRBJ2-7, reads GAGVSQSPSNKVTEKGKDVELRCDPISGHTALYWYRQSLGQGLEFLIYFQGNSAPDKSGLPSDRFSAERTGGSVSTLTIQRTQQEDSAVYLCASSPGVGVNRLDEQYFGPGTRLTVT.

This sequence joins TRBV10-3 and TRBJ2-4; no clear D gene. Trimming shortened V by 6 bases and J by 5 bases, and 11 bases separated the two germline ends. CDR1 and CDR2 from the germline V gene are ENHRY and SYGVKD. This CDR3 is built from 13 residues. As DNA, the CDR3 is TGTGCCATCAGCTCGGGCCTTGAAAACATTCAGTACTTC. It codes for CAISSGLENIQYF.

This rearrangement joins TRBV7-9 to TRBJ2-4; 10 nucleotides match TRBD2. The CDR3 spans 15 residues. Germline trimming cut 5 bases from V and 7 bases from J; bases unmatched to any gene: 8. CDR1 is SEHNR, CDR2 FQNEAQ, per germline (reference sequence). The CDR3 reads CASSRLSGRANIQYF. The CDR3 DNA sequence: TGTGCCAGCAGCCGTCTCAGCGGGAGGGCCAACATTCAGTACTTC. Together with reference TRBV7-9 and TRBJ2-4, the CDR3 gives the full variable domain: DTGVSQNPRHKITKRGQNVTFRCDPISEHNRLYWYRQTLGQGPEFLTYFQNEAQLEKSRLLSDRFSAERPKGSFSTLEIQRTEQGDSAMYLCASSRLSGRANIQYFGAGTRLSVL.

V usage is TRBV7-2 and J usage is TRBJ2-3, with 12 bases aligning to TRBD2. V gave up 7 bases and J gave up 4 bases; unmatched junction bases: 9. Germline-derived CDR1 and CDR2 are SGHTA and FQGNSA. This CDR3 spans 16 amino acids. The CDR3 spells CASTLMASGGADTQYF. CDR3 DNA sequence: TGTGCCAGCACGTTAATGGCTAGCGGGGGGGCAGATACGCAGTATTTT.

The rearrangement uses TRBV4-1 and TRBJ1-5, with TRBD1 as a possible D gene (5 bases). The CDR3 spans 16 residues. V lost 3 bases and J lost 2, with 14 bases in between. Germline values: CDR1 MGHRA, CDR2 YSYEKL. This CDR3 reads CASSQGRDLRNQPQHF. The DNA of the CDR3 is TGCGCCAGCAGCCAGGGCAGGGACCTCCGCAATCAGCCCCAGCATTTT.

This clonotype was counted only a few times. The chain links TRBV28 to TRBJ2-7; no definite D call. This CDR3 contains 12 residues. V gave up 7 bases and J gave up 2 bases, with 9 bases separating them. CDR1 MDHEN and CDR2 SYDVKM come from the germline V gene. The CDR3 region has the DNA TGTGCCAGCAAAGGCGGACCCTACGAGCAGTACTTC. Its protein is CASKGGPYEQYF.

This clonotype appeared once. CDR3 coding DNA: TGTGCCAGCAGCGAAGGGGGGGCTGGCACAGATACGCAGTATTTT. Translating it yields CASSEGGAGTDTQYF. V gene TRBV14 combines with J gene TRBJ2-3, with D possibly TRBD2 on 7 matching bases. The CDR3 length is 15 residues. The V gene lost 5 bases and the J gene lost 1 base, with 13 bases spanning the gap. Looked up from germline, CDR1 is SGHDN and CDR2 is FVKESK.

This sequence joins TRBV7-9 and TRBJ2-7, with 11 bases identical to TRBD2. This CDR3 is built from 16 residues. The ends lost 0 bases at V and 3 bases at J; junction bases unmatched: 4. The germline CDR1 and CDR2 sequences are SEHNR and FQNEAQ (reference sequence). This CDR3 is CASSLAFGTSGYEQYF. The DNA for the CDR3 is TGTGCCAGCAGCTTAGCCTTCGGGACTAGCGGCTACGAGCAGTACTTC.

The V gene is TRBV6-6, the J gene TRBJ2-7, with a tentative D call TRBD1 (6 bases). The CDR3 totals 17 residues. V was pared by 0 bases and J by 0 bases, with 15 bases between. Germline CDR1 is MNHNY and CDR2 is SVGAGI (reference sequence). The CDR3 loop reads CASSYSRQDFSSYEQYF. The CDR3 DNA follows: TGTGCCAGCAGTTACTCGCGACAGGATTTTAGCTCCTACGAGCAGTACTTC.

This clonotype was seen a few times. The rearrangement uses TRBV3-1 and TRBJ2-1; D call uncertain. This CDR3 has 13 residues. CDR1 and CDR2 (germline): LGHDT, YNNKEL (reference sequence). With 0 bases removed from V and 8 bases from J, the gap between germline ends came to 8 bases. In nucleotides, the CDR3 is TGTGCCAGCAGCCAAGACTGGCTGGATGAGCAGTTCTTC. Its protein product is CASSQDWLDEQFF.

This clonotype was seen only a few times. CDR3 nucleotide sequence: TGCAGTGCTAGAGATCGGGAGCGGGAGGGCCCAGATACGCAGTATTTT. Translated, it gives CSARDREREGPDTQYF. V is TRBV20-1 and J is TRBJ2-3; the match to TRBD2 covers 10 bases. CDR3 length equals 16 residues. V lost 0 bases, J lost 4 bases, and 7 bases stayed unmatched. CDR1 and CDR2 from the germline V gene are DFQATT and SNEGSKA (reference sequence).

A few counts support this clonotype. V and J are TRBV6-2 or TRBV6-3 and TRBJ2-5; 7 bases fit TRBD2. The CDR3 loop spans 14 amino acids. Per the germline V gene, CDR1 is MNHEY and CDR2 is SVGEGT. V lost 8 bases and J lost 4; bases outside the gene matches: 10. The CDR3 reads CASGQWGGSETQYF. The DNA of the CDR3 is TGTGCCAGCGGCCAATGGGGGGGATCAGAGACCCAGTACTTC.

This clonotype appeared a few times. The chain uses TRBV3-1 and TRBJ1-4, with D maybe TRBD1 (6 bases). V was clipped by 3 bases and J by 4 bases, with 12 bases between them. Germline lookup yields CDR1 LGHDT and CDR2 YNNKEL (reference sequence). The CDR3 sequence is 15 residues long. The CDR3 DNA is TGTGCCAGCAGCCACAGGGGAAGCTTTAATGAAAAACTGTTTTTT. Protein sequence: CASSHRGSFNEKLFF.

This clonotype came up a few times. This chain joins TRBV9 and TRBJ2-1; D gene unclear. V was clipped by 0 bases and J by 5 bases, with 9 bases between them. Germline values: CDR1 SGDLS, CDR2 YYNGEE. The CDR3 extends over 14 amino acids. This chain's CDR3 is CASSVVQFNNEQFF. The CDR3 region has the DNA TGTGCCAGCAGCGTAGTACAGTTCAACAATGAGCAGTTCTTC.

V and J are TRBV5-5 and TRBJ1-6; D unresolved. The CDR3 length is 16 residues. Germline V gene sequence: CDR1 SGHKS, CDR2 YYEKEE (reference sequence). V was trimmed by 4 bases and J by 7 bases, leaving 18 bases between them. The CDR3 is CASSGPEGVVNSPLHF. The CDR3, as DNA: TGTGCCAGCAGCGGCCCGGAGGGAGTCGTGAATTCACCCCTCCACTTT.

The chain recombines TRBV5-1 with TRBJ2-1, with D unresolved. Germline CDR1 reads SGHRS; CDR2 reads YFSETQ. This CDR3 has 14 amino acids. Deletions cut 2 bases from V and 4 bases from J, with 10 bases between. The CDR3 region has the DNA TGCGCCAGCAGCTTAATGGCCTCTTACAATGAGCAGTTCTTC. This sequence encodes CASSLMASYNEQFF.

This clonotype showed up just a few times. This chain uses TRBV30 with TRBJ2-7, with 8 nucleotides matching TRBD1. The CDR3 runs to 14 residues. The J segment lost 2 bases and the V segment lost 3 bases, leaving 6 bases of the junction unmatched. Germline loops: CDR1 GTSNPN, CDR2 SVGIG (reference sequence). CDR3 residues: CAWRDRVPAYEQYF. For the CDR3, the DNA is TGTGCCTGGAGGGACAGGGTTCCGGCCTACGAGCAGTACTTC.

In this sample, this clonotype turned up a few times. The CDR3 DNA sequence: TGCAGTGCTAGCGGGGCCAACGATGAAAAACTGTTTTTT. This gives the protein CSASGANDEKLFF. The rearrangement links TRBV20-1 to TRBJ1-4; D perhaps matches TRBD1 (5 bases). The CDR3 totals 13 residues. V shed 3 bases and J shed 6 bases, with 11 bases lying between them. Germline CDR1 and CDR2: DFQATT and SNEGSKA (reference sequence).

This clonotype appeared many times. This sequence joins TRBV11-2 and TRBJ2-1; D gene ambiguous. The germline gives CDR1 SGHAT, CDR2 FQNNGV. Trimming shortened V by 2 bases and J by 8 bases, and 19 bases separated the two germline ends. The CDR3 spans 16 residues. The CDR3 sequence: CASSLKRTEKGDEQFF. Written as DNA, the CDR3 is TGTGCCAGCAGCTTAAAAAGGACGGAAAAGGGCGATGAGCAGTTCTTC.

In its sample, this clonotype was seen a few times. J is TRBJ2-2 and V is TRBV24-1; D is ambiguous. V lost 4 bases to trimming and J lost 1 base, with 18 bases between them. Per germline, CDR1 KGHDR and CDR2 SFDVKD. The CDR3 loop spans 18 amino acids. Written as DNA, the CDR3 is TGTGCCACCAGTGACCGCCGCTCACAGCTATGGAACACCGGGGAGCTGTTTTTT. This codes for CATSDRRSQLWNTGELFF.

The chain combines TRBV5-5 with TRBJ2-1, with 8 bases aligning to TRBD1. The germline gives CDR1 SGHKS, CDR2 YYEKEE (reference sequence). The CDR3 totals 14 residues. Unmatched junction bases numbered 8, after V lost 4 bases and J lost 8 bases. This CDR3 is CASSQRTGRDEQFF. The DNA of the CDR3 is TGTGCCAGCAGCCAGCGGACAGGGCGCGATGAGCAGTTCTTC.

The V call is TRBV7-2, the J call TRBJ2-1; D is undetermined. CDR3 length equals 18 residues. Germline V CDR1 and CDR2: SGHTA, FQGNSA. Trimming removed 0 bases at V and 4 bases at J, with 19 bases between. DNA of the CDR3: TGTGCCAGCAGCTTAGCGCCCGCAGGATATCACCAATACAATGAGCAGTTCTTC. It specifies CASSLAPAGYHQYNEQFF.

V gene TRBV14 combines with J gene TRBJ2-1, with unresolved D. The CDR3 contains 14 residues. Per the germline V gene, CDR1 is SGHDN and CDR2 is FVKESK. The ends were cut back, 3 bases at V and 7 bases at J, with 13 bases in the middle. The CDR3 loop reads CASSQKWVGNEQFF. In nucleotides, the CDR3 is TGTGCCAGCAGCCAGAAGTGGGTGGGGAATGAGCAGTTCTTC.

This chain uses TRBV7-9 with TRBJ2-7; 7 bases map to TRBD1. This CDR3 is built from 13 residues. The J segment lost 6 bases and the V segment lost 5 bases, leaving 7 bases of the junction unmatched. The germline gives CDR1 SEHNR, CDR2 FQNEAQ (reference sequence). CDR3 residues: CASSPGTASEQYF. For the CDR3, the DNA is TGTGCCAGCAGCCCCGGGACAGCCTCCGAGCAGTACTTC. The full variable domain, in which reference TRBV7-9 and TRBJ2-7 provide the parts outside the CDR3, is DTGVSQNPRHKITKRGQNVTFRCDPISEHNRLYWYRQTLGQGPEFLTYFQNEAQLEKSRLLSDRFSAERPKGSFSTLEIQRTEQGDSAMYLCASSPGTASEQYFGPGTRLTVT.

The chain is built from TRBV6-4 and TRBJ2-3; 8 positions agree with TRBD2. Germline-derived CDR1 and CDR2 are MRHNA and SNTAGT. The CDR3 loop spans 13 amino acids. V shed 6 bases, J shed 4 bases, and the junction held 3 bases outside the gene matches. The CDR3 DNA follows: TGTGCCAGCAGCGGGGGGGACCCAGATACGCAGTATTTT. Its translation: CASSGGDPDTQYF.

This clonotype came up a few times. The chain uses TRBV20-1 and TRBJ2-7, with 8 bases fitting TRBD1. CDR1 and CDR2 (germline): DFQATT, SNEGSKA (reference sequence). V trimming: 3 bases; J trimming: 5 bases; junction bases outside the gene matches: 6. The CDR3 consists of 13 residues. CDR3 sequence: CSARVPGGHEQYF. The CDR3 DNA sequence: TGCAGTGCTAGGGTACCAGGGGGCCACGAGCAGTACTTC.